This T cell receptor (beta chain) is from a study of T cells in Graves' hyperthyroidism and ophthalmopathy. This CDR3 region has 16 residues. In germline, CDR1 is SGHDT, CDR2 YYEEEE. RNA transcripts were the template for amplifying TCR beta CDR3 regions. Researchers ran a first-round RT-PCR on the TCR CDR3 using the HTBI primer set. TCRdb analysed the multiplex PCR reads with MiXCR anew, one entry per CDR3 protein. The sample has hundreds of thousands of distinct CDR3 sequences; around 20% are singletons. Notes on this clonotype: The junction departs from germline at one end; a sequencing error may be responsible.

This chain joins TRBV5-6 and TRBJ1-5; the match to TRBD1 covers 8 bases. This TCR derives from a man younger than 45 with Graves' ophthalmopathy. Sequencing was done on a sample of blood. The CDR3 nucleotides are TGTGCCAGCAGCTTGTACAGGGGGTCGGGCAATCAGCTCCAGCATTTT. This encodes CASSLYRGSGNQLQHF. Full variable domain (missing parts from reference TRBV5-6 and TRBJ1-5): DAGVTQSPTHLIKTRGQQVTLRCSPKSGHDTVSWYQQALGQGPQFIFQYYEEEERQRGNFPDRFSGHQFPNYSSELNVNALLLGDSALYLCASSLYRGSGNQLQHFGDGTRLSIL.